Included here is one T cell receptor beta chain sequence, with context. Researchers sorted around 300,000 cells of each CD8+ T cell subset in triplicate. This entry belongs to a study of CXCR3-negative and CXCR3-positive naive CD8 T cells. Germline CDR1 is SEHNR and CDR2 is FQNEAQ (reference sequence). There are 14 residues in the CDR3. UMI labels and 5' RACE were used to prepare the TRB cDNA libraries. From the 5' RACE reads, TCRdb lists one entry per CDR3 protein and no DNA. This sample contains under 85,000 distinct CDR3 sequences. The TCR was taken from a human donor in good health. Some clones in this sample may be carry-over from other donors' samples. Specimen: naive CXCR3- CD8+ T cells from blood. Subset in this sample: CD45RO-CCR7+CD27+CD95- naive CD8+ T cells lacking CXCR3 (TNR3-). The V gene is TRBV7-9, the J gene TRBJ2-1; TCRdb's D gene call, TRBD1, goes unchecked for lack of DNA. This chain's CDR3 is CASSLAGAGTEQFF.